The 26 T cell receptor beta chains below come from one sample, sequenced in a study of CD8+ T cells in alopecia areata (dated by TCRdb to about 2018). The meaning of the sample's treatment or condition label: oral pan-JAK inhibitor, 5-10 mg twice daily. Receptor amplification or capture employed the immunoSEQ multiplex PCR assay. To provide template for TCR sequencing, every sample had RNA extracted and reverse transcribed into cDNA. The table comes from immuneACCESS by way of TCRdb, which keeps in-frame sequences with V and J called. Part of the clones is missing from these tables; in studies checked, under half for an unresolved V gene and the rest for unknown reasons. A total of just under 65,000 clones appear in this sample, 46% of them only once. The ten largest account for about a fifth of the sample. This specimen consisted of CD8+ T cells sorted from blood, obtained at approximately week 39, from a patient treated with tofacitinib. These receptors originate from a human donor with alopecia areata.

The gene calls are TRBV9 and TRBJ2-5; D is perhaps TRBD1 (6 bases). CDR3 size: 14 residues. Germline CDR1 reads SGDLS; CDR2 reads YYNGEE. Trimming stripped 4 bases from V and 2 bases from J, with 12 bases between. CDR3 loop: CASSSTGFQETQYF. For the CDR3, the DNA is TGTGCCAGCAGCTCAACAGGGTTTCAAGAGACCCAGTACTTC.

This clone was seen only a few times. The rearrangement uses TRBV15 and TRBJ2-2; a possible D gene is TRBD2 (5 bases). The germline CDR1 and CDR2 sequences are LNHNV and YYDKDF (reference sequence). V was pared by 7 bases and J by 1 base, with 16 bases between. There are 16 residues in the CDR3. CDR3 bases: TGTGCCACCACCGGTTCGAGCGGTGGGAACACCGGGGAGCTGTTTTTT. Protein sequence: CATTGSSGGNTGELFF.

The chain combines TRBV25-1 with TRBJ1-5; D gene unclear. V dropped 3 bases and J dropped 0 bases, with 6 bases sitting between them. The germline gives CDR1 MGHDK, CDR2 SYGVNS. This CDR3 is 14 amino acids long. The CDR3 coding sequence is TGTGCCAGCAGTGATTACGGTAGCAATCAGCCCCAGCATTTT. It encodes CASSDYGSNQPQHF.

Regarding this clone: Different DNA sequences within this sample yield the same CDR3. The chain couples TRBV9 to TRBJ1-1; D unclear. V was trimmed by 0 bases and J by 1 base, leaving 4 bases between them. The germline V gene encodes CDR1 SGDLS and CDR2 YYNGEE. This CDR3 is 13 amino acids long. The CDR3 DNA follows: TGTGCCAGCAGCGTAGGGGCGAACACTGAAGCTTTCTTT. It encodes CASSVGANTEAFF.

The V call is TRBV9, the J call TRBJ1-5; D is unresolved. CDR3 size: 13 residues. The germline gives CDR1 SGDLS, CDR2 YYNGEE. The V and J ends lost 1 base and 10 bases respectively, with 12 bases between them. CDR3 DNA: TGTGCCAGCAGCGTAACACCTTCTGCTCCCCAGCATTTT. Protein: CASSVTPSAPQHF.

The chain joins TRBV29-1 to TRBJ2-7, with D unclear. Germline CDR1 SQVTM, CDR2 ANQGSEA. The CDR3 is 11 amino acids. Trimming took off 4 bases at V and 6 bases at J, with 10 bases between the two ends. CDR3 protein: CSVGSLLEQYF. The CDR3 nucleotides read TGCAGCGTTGGGAGTCTTCTCGAGCAGTACTTC.

J is TRBJ1-2 and V is TRBV20-1; D is uncertain. The CDR3 is 10 residues long. Trimming removed 6 bases at V and 1 base at J, with 3 bases between. Per the germline V gene, CDR1 is DFQATT and CDR2 is SNEGSKA (reference sequence). The DNA for the CDR3 is TGCAGTGCCCATAACTATGGCTACACCTTC. This translates into CSAHNYGYTF.

J is TRBJ2-5 and V is TRBV7-2; 16 bases are shared with TRBD2. V was clipped by 6 bases and J by 4 bases; unmatched bases: 14. Germline lookup yields CDR1 SGHTA and CDR2 FQGNSA. CDR3 length: 19 amino acids. The chain's CDR3 is CASRPGLAGGYRVGETQYF. CDR3 nucleotides: TGTGCCAGCAGGCCGGGACTAGCGGGAGGGTACCGCGTGGGAGAGACCCAGTACTTC.

The V call is TRBV19, the J call TRBJ2-5, with 7 bases that match TRBD2. This CDR3 is 17 amino acids long. Per the germline V gene, CDR1 is LNHDA and CDR2 is SQIVND (reference sequence). The ends lost 1 base at V and 3 bases at J; junction bases unmatched: 11. The CDR3 spells CASSIGASATSEETQYF. The CDR3 DNA is TGTGCCAGTAGTATAGGCGCCTCGGCTACTAGCGAAGAGACCCAGTACTTC. The full variable domain, in which reference TRBV19 and TRBJ2-5 provide the parts outside the CDR3, is DGGITQSPKYLFRKEGQNVTLSCEQNLNHDAMYWYRQDPGQGLRLIYYSQIVNDFQKGDIAEGYSVSREKKESFPLTVTSAQKNPTAFYLCASSIGASATSEETQYFGPGTRLLVL.

The gene calls are TRBV2 and TRBJ2-7; the match to TRBD1 covers 8 bases. The germline V gene has CDR1 SNHLY and CDR2 FYNNEI. CDR3 length equals 16 residues. Trimming cost V 6 bases and J 4 bases; bases outside gene matches: 14. CDR3 protein: CASSHGQGLRTYEQYF. The CDR3 DNA reads TGTGCCAGCAGCCATGGACAGGGCTTACGGACATACGAGCAGTACTTC.

This clone has only a few counts. The V call is TRBV29-1, the J call TRBJ2-4; 7 positions match TRBD1. The CDR3 loop spans 14 amino acids. CDR1 and CDR2 (germline): SQVTM, ANQGSEA. Trimming cost V 1 base and J 8 bases; bases outside gene matches: 8. In nucleotides, the CDR3 is TGCAGCGTTGAAGGGGGGACAGCTGGCGACATTCAGTACTTC. This gives the protein CSVEGGTAGDIQYF.

V gene TRBV6-4 combines with J gene TRBJ2-1; possibly TRBD2 for D (5 bases). The V gene lost 3 bases and the J gene lost 6 bases, with 12 bases spanning the gap. In germline, CDR1 is MRHNA, CDR2 SNTAGT. The CDR3 contains 14 residues. DNA for the CDR3: TGTGCCAGCAGTGAAGCGGAACCTAGCAATGAGCAGTTCTTC. Its protein is CASSEAEPSNEQFF.

This clone was seen at least ten times. The J gene is TRBJ2-1, the V gene TRBV6-5, with TRBD2 matching over 13 bases. There are 15 residues in the CDR3. Looked up from germline, CDR1 is MNHEY and CDR2 is SVGAGI. V was pared by 5 bases and J by 5 bases, with 3 bases of the junction left unmatched. As DNA, the CDR3 is TGTGCCAGCAGTGGACTAGCGGGAGTCCACAATGAGCAGTTCTTC. Its protein product is CASSGLAGVHNEQFF.

This chain links TRBV9 with TRBJ2-7; 9 bases line up with TRBD2. The junction had 13 bases not matched to a gene; V was cut back by 4 bases and J by 5 bases. The CDR3 is 16 amino acids. Germline CDR1 reads SGDLS; CDR2 reads YYNGEE. This CDR3 reads CASSPRRVAGVHEQYF. Written as DNA, the CDR3 is TGTGCCAGCAGCCCACGGAGAGTAGCGGGAGTCCACGAGCAGTACTTC.

This clone was observed once. This chain links TRBV7-8 with TRBJ2-5; 16 bases map to TRBD2. Germline lookup yields CDR1 SGHVS and CDR2 FQNEAQ. Unmatched junction bases numbered 10, after V lost 5 bases and J lost 4 bases. The CDR3 has 18 amino acids. This CDR3 is CASSGGLAGGPKGETQYF. The CDR3 region has the DNA TGTGCCAGCAGCGGGGGACTAGCGGGAGGGCCGAAGGGAGAGACCCAGTACTTC.

The chain couples TRBV27 to TRBJ2-1; D may match TRBD1 or TRBD2 (5 bases each). CDR3 size: 14 residues. V lost 0 bases, J lost 2 bases, and 5 bases lay in between. CDR1 is MNHEY and CDR2 is SMNVEV in the germline V gene (reference sequence). The CDR3 loop is CASSLSGAYNEQFF. CDR3 nucleotide sequence: TGTGCCAGCAGTTTATCGGGGGCCTACAATGAGCAGTTCTTC.

The gene calls are TRBV29-1 and TRBJ2-5; D is perhaps TRBD2 (5 bases). The end of the DNA fits TRBJ2-7 better, so the J call may be wrong. CDR1 is SQVTM, CDR2 ANQGSEA, per germline. The CDR3 spans 15 residues. The DNA for the CDR3 is TGCAGCGTTGAAGGAGGCGGGCCCGACCCCTACGAGCAGTACTTC. It translates to CSVEGGGPDPYEQYF.

This chain links TRBV2 with TRBJ1-5; D unclear. V lost 6 bases and J lost 0, with 12 bases in between. CDR3 length equals 15 residues. Looked up from germline, CDR1 is SNHLY and CDR2 is FYNNEI. In nucleotides, the CDR3 is TGTGCCAGCAGGGTCGGGAGTTATAGCAATCAGCCCCAGCATTTT. Translation: CASRVGSYSNQPQHF.

This chain uses TRBV28 with TRBJ2-7, with 10 nucleotides matching TRBD1. The CDR3 totals 16 residues. Losses at the gene ends were 6 bases for V and 1 base for J; bases not matched to a gene: 9. Germline lookup yields CDR1 MDHEN and CDR2 SYDVKM. The CDR3 is CASSLRGTGESYEQYF. The CDR3 DNA reads TGTGCCAGCAGCCTGAGAGGGACAGGGGAGTCCTACGAGCAGTACTTC. The full variable domain, with the rest looked up from reference TRBV28 and TRBJ2-7, is DVKVTQSSRYLVKRTGEKVFLECVQDMDHENMFWYRQDPGLGLRLIYFSYDVKMKEKGDIPEGYSVSREKKERFSLILESASTNQTSMYLCASSLRGTGESYEQYFGPGTRLTVT.

In its sample, this clone was seen a few times. The chain uses TRBV29-1 and TRBJ2-3, with D perhaps TRBD2 (5 bases). The CDR3 runs to 14 residues. The V gene lost 0 bases and the J gene lost 6 bases, with 13 bases spanning the gap. Germline assignment: CDR1 SQVTM and CDR2 ANQGSEA. CDR3 region: CSVEETYRRDTQYF. The CDR3, as DNA: TGCAGCGTTGAAGAGACATATCGGAGGGATACGCAGTATTTT.

A few counts support this clone. This chain uses TRBV5-4 with TRBJ2-1; D is uncertain. Germline CDR1 is SGHNT and CDR2 is YYREEE (reference sequence). The CDR3 spans 16 residues. V lost 0 bases and J lost 0, with 10 bases in between. The CDR3 sequence is CASSLAPESSYNEQFF. CDR3 nucleotides: TGTGCCAGCAGCTTGGCCCCGGAGAGCTCCTACAATGAGCAGTTCTTC.

V and J are TRBV29-1 and TRBJ2-3; 10 bases agree with TRBD2. This CDR3 is 14 amino acids long. Germline V CDR1 and CDR2: SQVTM, ANQGSEA. V lost 7 bases and J lost 1; bases outside the gene matches: 5. This CDR3 is CSALGLARTDTQYF. As DNA, the CDR3 is TGCAGCGCATTGGGACTAGCGCGCACAGATACGCAGTATTTT.

This clone was seen only a few times. V usage is TRBV29-1 and J usage is TRBJ2-5, with 9 nucleotides matching TRBD1. V shed 5 bases and J 4 bases; nucleotides not matched to a gene: 8. The CDR3 has 14 residues. Germline V gene data show CDR1 as SQVTM and CDR2 as ANQGSEA. The CDR3 DNA sequence: TGCAGCGTTAACCCGGGACAGGGAGGAGAGACCCAGTACTTC. It is translated as CSVNPGQGGETQYF.

V gene TRBV27 combines with J gene TRBJ2-3, with TRBD2 identical over 7 bases. The J segment lost 0 bases and the V segment lost 6 bases, leaving 6 bases of the junction unmatched. CDR1 MNHEY and CDR2 SMNVEV come from the germline V gene (reference sequence). This CDR3 comprises 15 residues. The CDR3 DNA reads as TGTGCCAGCAGCCTAGCGGTAACTAGCACAGATACGCAGTATTTT. This codes for CASSLAVTSTDTQYF.

The rearrangement uses TRBV9 and TRBJ1-1; D uncertain. This CDR3 is built from 14 residues. V was shortened by 0 bases and J by 4 bases, with 10 bases between the two germline ends. The V gene's germline CDR1 is SGDLS and CDR2 YYNGEE. Here the CDR3 DNA reads TGTGCCAGCAGCGTAGGGTGGGTGGCCACTGAAGCTTTCTTT. This gives the protein CASSVGWVATEAFF.

This clone was detected ten times or more. CDR3: CASSEHISSNTGELFF. The CDR3, as DNA: TGTGCCAGCAGTGAACACATCAGTTCGAACACCGGGGAGCTGTTTTTT. V gene TRBV25-1 combines with J gene TRBJ2-2; D not certain. The CDR3 is 16 amino acids. Germline CDR1 and CDR2: MGHDK and SYGVNS. V gave up 2 bases and J gave up 0 bases, with 10 bases separating them.